This T cell receptor (beta chain) was sequenced in a study of CD8 T cells in Susac syndrome. RNA amounts of about 0.5 to 1 ug underwent reverse transcription with random hexamers. Across 54 Vbeta and 13 Jbeta, TCR beta CDR3 was amplified with immunoSEQ multiplex PCR. MiXCR, run by TCRdb on the immunoSEQ multiplex PCR reads, gives a single entry per CDR3 protein. This sample carries about 150,000 distinct CDR3 sequences, nearly 97% of them seen once, and the ten largest clones take around 0.15%. The CDR3 totals 11 residues. Per the germline V gene, CDR1 is GTSNPN and CDR2 is SVGIG (reference sequence). V was clipped by 3 bases and J by 5 bases, with 8 bases between them. The multiple sclerosis controls, all treatment-naive patients, had relapsing-remitting disease that was stable or active.

The specimen sequenced was CD8+ T cells from PBMCs. The chain has TRBV30 and TRBJ2-7; D uncertain. The sequence was obtained from a human donor with multiple sclerosis. CDR3 loop: CAWSKGNEQYF. CDR3 coding DNA: TGTGCCTGGAGCAAGGGCAACGAGCAGTACTTC.